This TCR beta chain originates from a study of blood T cell repertoires in COVID-19. This clone was found a few times. The sample has other DNA sequences that encode this CDR3 too. The length of the CDR3 is 15 residues. V was shortened by 0 bases and J by 8 bases, with 11 bases between the two germline ends. The germline CDR1 and CDR2 sequences are MNHEY and SVGAGI. Cohort allocation depended upon clinical history that participants reported. Only in-frame clones appear in the TCRdb table, and some are missing; sequencing was by immunoSEQ multiplex PCR. Of fewer than 200,000 clones in the sample, less than 90% are singletons; the top ten hold around 4.8%.

The TCR sequence derives from a woman between 45 and 60 years old who had recovered from COVID-19. Sequenced sample: PBMCs or T cells enriched from blood (not recorded which). This chain joins TRBV6-5 and TRBJ1-6; D is unclear. CDR3 region: CASSYSRTGDSPLHF. CDR3 DNA sequence: TGTGCCAGCAGTTACTCACGGACTGGGGATTCACCCCTCCACTTT.